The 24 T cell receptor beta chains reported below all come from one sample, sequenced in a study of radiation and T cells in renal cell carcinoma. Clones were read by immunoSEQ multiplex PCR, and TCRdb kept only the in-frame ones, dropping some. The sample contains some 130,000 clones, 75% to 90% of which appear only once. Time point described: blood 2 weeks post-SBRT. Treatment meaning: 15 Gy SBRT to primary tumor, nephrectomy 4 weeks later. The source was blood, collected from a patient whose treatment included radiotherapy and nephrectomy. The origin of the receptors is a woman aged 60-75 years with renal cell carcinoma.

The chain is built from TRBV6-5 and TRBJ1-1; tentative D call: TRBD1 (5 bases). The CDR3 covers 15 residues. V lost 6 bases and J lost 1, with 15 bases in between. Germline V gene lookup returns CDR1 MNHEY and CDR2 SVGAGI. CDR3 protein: CASRLRQGTNTEAFF. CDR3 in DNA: TGTGCCAGCAGGTTACGTCAGGGAACGAACACTGAAGCTTTCTTT.

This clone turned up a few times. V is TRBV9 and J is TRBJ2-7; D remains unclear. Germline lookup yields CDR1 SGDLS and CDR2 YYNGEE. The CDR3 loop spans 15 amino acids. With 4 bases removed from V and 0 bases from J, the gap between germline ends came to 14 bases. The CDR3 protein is CASSLAPSSSYEQYF. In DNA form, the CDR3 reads TGTGCCAGCAGCCTGGCCCCGAGTAGCTCCTACGAGCAGTACTTC.

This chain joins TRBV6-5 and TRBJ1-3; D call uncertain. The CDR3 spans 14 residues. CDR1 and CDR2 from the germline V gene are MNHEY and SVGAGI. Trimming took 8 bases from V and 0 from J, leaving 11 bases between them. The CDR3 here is CASYSRRSGNTIYF. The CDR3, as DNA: TGTGCCAGCTATTCCCGGCGCTCTGGAAACACCATATATTTT.

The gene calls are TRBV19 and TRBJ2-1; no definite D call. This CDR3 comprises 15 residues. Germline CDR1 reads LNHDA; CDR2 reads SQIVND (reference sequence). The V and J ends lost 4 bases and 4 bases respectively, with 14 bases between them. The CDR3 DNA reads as TGTGCCAGTAGTAGGTCCCTTCAGGTTTACAATGAGCAGTTCTTC. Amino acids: CASSRSLQVYNEQFF.

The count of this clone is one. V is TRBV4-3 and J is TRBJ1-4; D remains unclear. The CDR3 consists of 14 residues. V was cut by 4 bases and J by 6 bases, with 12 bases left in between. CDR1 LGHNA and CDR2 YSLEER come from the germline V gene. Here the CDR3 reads CASSLSRRHEKLFF. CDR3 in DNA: TGCGCCAGCAGCCTCTCTCGCCGCCATGAAAAACTGTTTTTT.

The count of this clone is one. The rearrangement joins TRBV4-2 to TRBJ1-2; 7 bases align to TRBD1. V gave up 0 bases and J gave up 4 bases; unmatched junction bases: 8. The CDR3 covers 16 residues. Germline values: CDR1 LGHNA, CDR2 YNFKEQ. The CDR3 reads CASSQDGDSQFYGYTF. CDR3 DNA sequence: TGTGCCAGCAGCCAAGATGGGGACAGCCAGTTCTATGGCTACACCTTC.

Here the CDR3 reads CASSPPSRAYEQYF. Written as DNA, the CDR3 is TGTGCCAGCTCACCACCGTCCAGGGCCTACGAGCAGTACTTC. V is TRBV18 and J is TRBJ2-7, with D maybe TRBD1 (5 bases). Germline CDR1 is KGHSH and CDR2 is LQKENI. Trimming cost V 0 bases and J 2 bases, with 8 bases left between them. The CDR3 length is 14 residues.

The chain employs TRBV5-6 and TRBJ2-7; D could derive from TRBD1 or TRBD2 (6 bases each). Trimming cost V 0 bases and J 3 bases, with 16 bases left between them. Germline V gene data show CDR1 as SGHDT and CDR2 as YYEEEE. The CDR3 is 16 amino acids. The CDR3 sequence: CASSLEGGRLLYEQYF. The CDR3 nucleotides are TGTGCCAGCAGCTTGGAGGGGGGCAGACTACTCTACGAGCAGTACTTC. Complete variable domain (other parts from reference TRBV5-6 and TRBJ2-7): DAGVTQSPTHLIKTRGQQVTLRCSPKSGHDTVSWYQQALGQGPQFIFQYYEEEERQRGNFPDRFSGHQFPNYSSELNVNALLLGDSALYLCASSLEGGRLLYEQYFGPGTRLTVT.

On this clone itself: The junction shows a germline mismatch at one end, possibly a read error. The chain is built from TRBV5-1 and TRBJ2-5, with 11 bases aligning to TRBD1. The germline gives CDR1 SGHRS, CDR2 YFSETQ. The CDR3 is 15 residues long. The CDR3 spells CASTLGQGVPETQYF. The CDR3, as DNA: TGCGCCAGCACCTTGGGACAGGGGGTCCCAGAGACCCAGTACTTC.

CDR3 residues: CASSQDYNEQFF. The DNA for the CDR3 is TGTGCCAGCAGCCAAGACTACAATGAGCAGTTCTTC. The chain couples TRBV5-6 to TRBJ2-1; D is undetermined. Between the trimmed V and J ends, which lost 4 bases and 3 bases, there was a span of 5 bases. The CDR3 sequence is 12 residues long. Germline lookup yields CDR1 SGHDT and CDR2 YYEEEE.

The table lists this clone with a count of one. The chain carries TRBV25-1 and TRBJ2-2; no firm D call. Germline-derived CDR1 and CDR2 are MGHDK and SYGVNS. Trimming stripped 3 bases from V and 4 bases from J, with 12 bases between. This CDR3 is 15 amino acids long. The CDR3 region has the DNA TGTGCCAGCAGTGACCGGACCGGCTCCACCGGGGAGCTGTTTTTT. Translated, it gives CASSDRTGSTGELFF.

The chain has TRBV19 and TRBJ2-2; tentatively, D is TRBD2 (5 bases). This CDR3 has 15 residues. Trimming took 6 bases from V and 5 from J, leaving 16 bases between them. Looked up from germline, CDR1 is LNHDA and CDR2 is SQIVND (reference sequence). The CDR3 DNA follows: TGTGCCAGTAGGAGGGTTCTTGGTCGGACCGGGGAGCTGTTTTTT. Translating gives CASRRVLGRTGELFF.

CDR3 region: CASSTLYSGPTNEQFF. Here the CDR3 DNA reads TGTGCCAGTAGTACGCTCTATTCCGGACCAACCAATGAGCAGTTCTTC. V usage is TRBV19 and J usage is TRBJ2-1; unclear D gene. Germline CDR1 reads LNHDA; CDR2 reads SQIVND (reference sequence). The CDR3 length is 16 residues. V lost 4 bases and J 6 bases, leaving 19 bases between the germline ends.

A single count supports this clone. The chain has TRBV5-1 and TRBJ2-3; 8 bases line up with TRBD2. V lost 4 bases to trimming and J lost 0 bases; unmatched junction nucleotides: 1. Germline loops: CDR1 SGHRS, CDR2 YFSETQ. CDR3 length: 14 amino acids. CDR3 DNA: TGCGCCAGCAGCAGCGGGGGAAGCACAGATACGCAGTATTTT. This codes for CASSSGGSTDTQYF.

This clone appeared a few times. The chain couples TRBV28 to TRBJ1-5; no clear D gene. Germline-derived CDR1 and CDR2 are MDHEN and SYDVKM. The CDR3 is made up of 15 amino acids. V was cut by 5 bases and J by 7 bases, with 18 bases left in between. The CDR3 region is CASSHPGLSWQPQHF. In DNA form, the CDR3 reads TGTGCCAGCAGTCACCCCGGACTGTCTTGGCAGCCCCAGCATTTT. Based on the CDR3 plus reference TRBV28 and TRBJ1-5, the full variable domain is DVKVTQSSRYLVKRTGEKVFLECVQDMDHENMFWYRQDPGLGLRLIYFSYDVKMKEKGDIPEGYSVSREKKERFSLILESASTNQTSMYLCASSHPGLSWQPQHFGDGTRLSIL.

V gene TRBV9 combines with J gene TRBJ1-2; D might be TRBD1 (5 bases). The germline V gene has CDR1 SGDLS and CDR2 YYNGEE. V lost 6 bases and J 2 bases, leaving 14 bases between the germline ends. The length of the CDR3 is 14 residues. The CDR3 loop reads CASKGAGWNYGYTF. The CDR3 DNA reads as TGTGCCAGCAAAGGGGCCGGGTGGAACTATGGCTACACCTTC.

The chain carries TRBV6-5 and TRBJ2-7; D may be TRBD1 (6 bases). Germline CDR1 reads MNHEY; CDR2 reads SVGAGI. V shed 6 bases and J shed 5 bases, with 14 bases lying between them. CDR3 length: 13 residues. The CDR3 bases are TGTGCCAGCAGCTCAGGGGCCCAGGACGAGCAGTACTTC. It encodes CASSSGAQDEQYF.

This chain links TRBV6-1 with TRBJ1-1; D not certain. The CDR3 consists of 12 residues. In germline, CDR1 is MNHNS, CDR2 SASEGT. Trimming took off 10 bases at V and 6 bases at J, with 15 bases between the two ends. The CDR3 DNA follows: TGTGCCAACCAGGCCGGACTTGCTGAAGCTTTCTTT. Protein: CANQAGLAEAFF.

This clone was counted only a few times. The CDR3 loop reads CASSVWAGNQPQHF. CDR3 bases: TGTGCCAGCAGTGTATGGGCGGGGAATCAGCCCCAGCATTTT. This sequence joins TRBV2 and TRBJ1-5; D unclear. The germline gives CDR1 SNHLY, CDR2 FYNNEI. The CDR3 sequence is 14 residues long. V was clipped by 4 bases and J by 4 bases, with 11 bases between them.

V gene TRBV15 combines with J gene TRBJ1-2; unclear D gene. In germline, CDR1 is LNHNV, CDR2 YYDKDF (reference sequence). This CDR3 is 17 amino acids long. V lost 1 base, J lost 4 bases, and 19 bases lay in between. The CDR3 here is CATSRATPEGAVYGYTF. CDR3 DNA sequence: TGTGCCACCAGCAGAGCTACCCCAGAGGGCGCGGTCTATGGCTACACCTTC. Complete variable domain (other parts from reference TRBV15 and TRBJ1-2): DAMVIQNPRYQVTQFGKPVTLSCSQTLNHNVMYWYQQKSSQAPKLLFHYYDKDFNNEADTPDNFQSRRPNTSFCFLDIRSPGLGDTAMYLCATSRATPEGAVYGYTFGSGTRLTVV.

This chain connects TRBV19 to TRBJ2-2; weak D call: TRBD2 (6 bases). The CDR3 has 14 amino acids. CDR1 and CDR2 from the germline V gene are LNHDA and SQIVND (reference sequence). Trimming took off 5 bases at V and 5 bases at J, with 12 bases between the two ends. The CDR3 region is CASSLTGGTGELFF. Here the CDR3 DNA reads TGTGCCAGTAGTCTCACCGGAGGGACCGGGGAGCTGTTTTTT.

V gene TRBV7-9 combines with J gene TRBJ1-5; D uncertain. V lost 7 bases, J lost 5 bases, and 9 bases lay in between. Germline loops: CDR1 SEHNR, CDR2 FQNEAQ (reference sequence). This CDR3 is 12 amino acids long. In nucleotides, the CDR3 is TGTGCCAGCACCCTGGCGGATCAGCCCCAGCATTTT. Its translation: CASTLADQPQHF.

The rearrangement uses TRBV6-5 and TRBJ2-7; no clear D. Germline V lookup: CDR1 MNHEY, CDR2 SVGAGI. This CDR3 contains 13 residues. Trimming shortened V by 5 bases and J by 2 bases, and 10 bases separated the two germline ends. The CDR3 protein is CASSPGGTYEQYF. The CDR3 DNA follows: TGTGCCAGCAGTCCCGGTGGGACCTACGAGCAGTACTTC.

The CDR3 DNA is TGCGCCAGCAGATTTAACAGGGAAGGAGTCAATGAGCAGTTCTTC. Amino acids: CASRFNREGVNEQFF. This sequence joins TRBV5-1 and TRBJ2-1; the D gene is possibly TRBD1 (6 bases). V lost 5 bases to trimming and J lost 6 bases, with 18 bases between them. The germline V gene has CDR1 SGHRS and CDR2 YFSETQ. The CDR3 is 15 amino acids.